The clone carrying this T cell receptor beta chain was recorded a few times. Its antigen is not known. This sample is drawn from a study of OX40 agonist ivuxolimab in advanced cancers. Notes on the study in general: Clonal expansion by week 6 occurred in CD4+ and CD8+ blood T cells (at 0.1 to 3.0 mg/kg).

The method was immunoSEQ multiplex PCR; TCRdb's version includes in-frame clones alone and lacks a portion of them. The profile shows 25,000 to 35,000 clones, about 84% of them singletons. The CDR3 contains 15 residues. The V end lost 0 bases, the J end lost 0 bases, and 9 bases lay between the germline ends. The V gene's germline CDR1 is MGHRA and CDR2 YSYEKL. Here the sequenced sample was CD4+ or CD8+ T cells sorted from blood, taken in a trial of the OX40 agonist ivuxolimab. This sequence joins TRBV4-1 and TRBJ2-7, with D tentatively TRBD2 (6 bases). The origin of this receptor is an adult with an advanced solid tumor such as melanoma, head and neck, liver or kidney cancer. Here the CDR3 DNA reads TGCGCCAGCAGCCAAGACCACGGGAGCTCCTACGAGCAGTACTTC. Residues: CASSQDHGSSYEQYF.